This TCR beta chain was captured in a study of blood T cells in healthy people across ages. Study background: When template switching was applied, about one barcoded beta molecule was captured per two T cells. General study results and limits: TCR beta diversity per million T cells fell roughly linearly with age.

Alongside a J-beta primer mix, a sample-barcoded 5' primer served in a second PCR lasting roughly 6 to 11 cycles. TCRdb redid the calling of the 5' RACE reads with MiXCR, one entry per CDR3 protein. This table has under 1,000,000 distinct CDR3 sequences, 46% appearing once. This CDR3 is 11 amino acids long. The V end lost 4 bases, the J end lost 6 bases, and 7 bases lay between the germline ends. Germline CDR1 is MGHDK and CDR2 is SYGVNS. This clonotype was picked up a small number of times. Its antigen is not identified. The clonotype originates from a man aged 80 or over in good health. The chain is built from TRBV25-1 and TRBJ2-7, with D perhaps TRBD2 (5 bases). The sequenced sample was blood. As DNA, the CDR3 is TGTGCCAGCAGTGTCCGGGGCGAGCAGTACTTC. Translating gives CASSVRGEQYF.